These 4 T cell receptor beta chains were sequenced from one sample in a study of blood T cell repertoires in COVID-19. The data were produced by immunoSEQ multiplex PCR, yet TCRdb's version contains in-frame clones alone and is incomplete. The sample has 100,000 to 150,000 clones, about 89% seen once. The sequenced material came from peripheral blood. These receptors were collected from a woman between 65 and 79 years old with COVID-19, enrolled during active disease.

This chain uses TRBV28 with TRBJ2-1; the match to TRBD1 covers 10 bases. CDR3 length: 15 amino acids. The J segment lost 3 bases and the V segment lost 6 bases, leaving 5 bases of the junction unmatched. The germline CDR1 and CDR2 sequences are MDHEN and SYDVKM. The CDR3 here is CASRDRDRGYNEQFF. The CDR3 coding sequence is TGTGCCAGCAGGGACCGGGACAGGGGCTACAATGAGCAGTTCTTC.

The gene calls are TRBV28 and TRBJ2-7; 8 nucleotides align to TRBD1. Germline trimming cut 6 bases from V and 4 bases from J; bases unmatched to any gene: 8. This CDR3 has 14 amino acids. The germline V gene has CDR1 MDHEN and CDR2 SYDVKM. CDR3 in DNA: TGTGCCAGCAGCCCCACAGGGGGGTATTACGAGCAGTACTTC. Encoded protein: CASSPTGGYYEQYF.

J is TRBJ2-1 and V is TRBV6-6, with TRBD1 as a possible D gene (5 bases). CDR1 and CDR2 from the germline V gene are MNHNY and SVGAGI (reference sequence). Trimming took 6 bases from V and 4 from J, leaving 13 bases between them. CDR3 length equals 14 residues. CDR3 coding DNA: TGTGCCAGCAGCCACAGGTCGGAGTACAATGAGCAGTTCTTC. It specifies CASSHRSEYNEQFF.

The CDR3, as DNA: TGCAGCGTTGCTTGGCAGGGGCCCACTGAAGCTTTCTTT. Residues: CSVAWQGPTEAFF. The J gene is TRBJ1-1, the V gene TRBV29-1; tentative D call: TRBD1 (6 bases). This CDR3 has 13 amino acids. The germline gives CDR1 SQVTM, CDR2 ANQGSEA. V lost 4 bases, J lost 4 bases, and 13 bases lay in between.